The rows below give T cell receptor beta chains drawn from one sample of a study of T cells in Graves' hyperthyroidism and ophthalmopathy. TCRdb ran MiXCR on the multiplex PCR reads and lists one entry per CDR3 protein. The table records 300,000 to 400,000 distinct CDR3 sequences, approximately 22% of them present only once. The sequenced material came from blood. Source of these receptors: a woman in her fifties or sixties with Graves' hyperthyroidism. The CDR3 runs from the conserved cysteine through the conserved F or W. The order of the fields is D gene, clone size, V gene, J gene, CDR3 DNA, CDR3 protein. A D gene is named only where the DNA matches it firmly. A row's size may be missing; if present it is once, few, many or a size class.

NA	few	TRBV7-9	TRBJ1-5	TGTGCCAGCAGCCAAGGGGAAAGCAATCAGCCCCAGCATTTT	CASSQGESNQPQHF
NA	many	TRBV2	TRBJ2-1	TGTGCCAGCAGTGGGGAGGGGGGGGGGTACAATGAGCAGTTCTTC	CASSGEGGGYNEQFF
NA	many	TRBV6-1	TRBJ2-7	TGTGCCAGCAGTGGGGAGTTCTACGAGCAGTACTTC	CASSGEFYEQYF
TRBD1	many	TRBV20-1	TRBJ1-2	TGCAGTGCTAGGCGTACAGGGGGCGCCGACTATGGCTACACCTTC	CSARRTGGADYGYTF
TRBD1	few	TRBV15	TRBJ1-3	TGTGCCACCAGCAGAGAACAGGGGATAGGACACACCATATATTTT	CATSREQGIGHTIYF
TRBD2	many	TRBV9	TRBJ2-1	TGTGCCAGCAGCGTAGGGACTAGCCCCCTCAATGAGCAGTTCTTC	CASSVGTSPLNEQFF
TRBD2	many	TRBV7-9	TRBJ2-3	TGTGCCAGCAGCTTAATACGCGCGGGAGTTTCAGATACGCAGTATTTT	CASSLIRAGVSDTQYF
TRBD2	NA	TRBV11-3	TRBJ2-5	TGTGCCAGCAGCTCCCACTTAGGGCTAGCGGGAGTCACGGTGGGGGAGACCCAGTACTTC	CASSSHLGLAGVTVGETQYF
NA	many	TRBV15	TRBJ1-6	TGTGCCACCAGCAGAGAAAGGTTGTCACCCCTCCACTTT	CATSRERLSPLHF
TRBD1	many	TRBV7-2	TRBJ1-2	TGTGCCAGCAGCTTAGCGGGGACAGGGGGCTATGGCTACACCTTC	CASSLAGTGGYGYTF
NA	few	TRBV5-6	TRBJ1-2	TGTGCCAGCAGCTTGGGGGTAAGGACTAACTATGGCTACACCTTC	CASSLGVRTNYGYTF
NA	many	TRBV28	TRBJ1-2	TGTGCCAGCAGTTTTGGGGTTAACTATGGCTACACCTTC	CASSFGVNYGYTF
NA	few	TRBV7-2	TRBJ2-5	TGTGCCAGCAACCCCGGGGGCGGTGGGGAGACCCAGTACTTC	CASNPGGGGETQYF
TRBD2	many	TRBV9	TRBJ2-7	TGTGCCAGCAGCGTAGGAATCTCGGGGGAGGGCGAGCAGTACTTC	CASSVGISGEGEQYF
NA	NA	TRBV20-1	TRBJ1-5	TGCAGTGCTAGAGATGCGTCAGGGGCCCTCAATCAGCCCCAGCATTTT	CSARDASGALNQPQHF
NA	many	TRBV11-2	TRBJ2-1	TGTGCCAGCAGCCTTAGCTCCTACAATGAGCAGTTCTTC	CASSLSSYNEQFF
NA	NA	TRBV20-1	TRBJ2-7	TGCAGTGCCCGTAGTGCAGGGTACGAGCAGTACTTC	CSARSAGYEQYF
NA	many	TRBV12-3/TRBV12-4	TRBJ2-1	TGTGCCAGCAGTGGGGGGTGGGCAGGGGGTAAGTTCTTC	CASSGGWAGGKFF
NA	NA	TRBV6-1	TRBJ2-6	TGTGCCAGCAGTGCCGACGTTTCCTCTGGGGCCAACGTCCTGACTTTC	CASSADVSSGANVLTF
NA	many	TRBV18	TRBJ1-2	TGTGCCAGCTCACCTGACGGTAACAACTATGGCTACACCTTC	CASSPDGNNYGYTF
NA	many	TRBV12-3/TRBV12-4	TRBJ2-6	TGTGCCAGCAGCCCTACAGGGTATGGGGCCAACGTCCTGACTTTC	CASSPTGYGANVLTF
NA	few	TRBV12-3/TRBV12-4	TRBJ1-2	TGTGCCAGCAGTTTAGCAAAGGAACAGGCGAACTATGGCTACACCTTC	CASSLAKEQANYGYTF
NA	few	TRBV19	TRBJ1-5	TGTGCCAGTAGTGTAGCCTACCCTGCGACCAAGTACAAAAGGAATCAGCCCCAGCATTTT	CASSVAYPATKYKRNQPQHF
NA	many	TRBV30	TRBJ2-7	TGTGCCTGGAGTTCCACAGGGTACGAGCAGTACTTC	CAWSSTGYEQYF
NA	many	TRBV7-2	TRBJ2-3	TGTGCCAGCAGCTTAGCTGTGCGGGCGGGCACAGATACGCAGTATTTT	CASSLAVRAGTDTQYF
TRBD2	many	TRBV6-1	TRBJ2-7	TGTGCCAGCAGACGAGCGGGAGGGCCCTACGAGCAGTACTTC	CASRRAGGPYEQYF
NA	many	TRBV28	TRBJ1-5	TGTGCCAGCAGCTTAGGGGTGAATCAGCCCCAGCATTTT	CASSLGVNQPQHF
NA	NA	TRBV25-1	TRBJ2-4	TGTGCCAGCAGTGAATCAAGGGGGAGGAACATTCAGTACTTC	CASSESRGRNIQYF
NA	NA	TRBV19	TRBJ1-1	TGTGCCACCGAAAGGGAGGGGCGGTACACTGAAGCTTTCTTT	CATEREGRYTEAFF
TRBD2	many	TRBV2	TRBJ2-5	TGTGCCAGCAGAGCCGGGACTAGCGGACAAGAGACCCAGTACTTC	CASRAGTSGQETQYF
TRBD2	many	TRBV2	TRBJ2-7	TGTGCCAGCAGGGGGGCTGGACTAGCAGGCGAGCAGTACTTC	CASRGAGLAGEQYF
NA	NA	TRBV28	TRBJ2-5	TGTGCCAGCAGTTTAATACAGGTGTCGGGGAGAGAGACCCAGTACTTC	CASSLIQVSGRETQYF
TRBD1	many	TRBV24-1	TRBJ2-5	TGTGCCACCAGTGATTCCCCAGGGGGAATCCTGAGTGAGACCCAGTACTTC	CATSDSPGGILSETQYF
NA	few	TRBV6-5	TRBJ2-1	TGTGCCAGCAGTTCCACGGACTACTATCCCTACAATGAGCAGTTCTTC	CASSSTDYYPYNEQFF
NA	many	TRBV3-1	TRBJ2-2	TGTGCCAGCAGCCAAGACATAAGGGCGAACACCGGGGAGCTGTTTTTT	CASSQDIRANTGELFF
TRBD1	NA	TRBV2	TRBJ2-7	TGTGCCAGCAGACGAAGGACAGGGATTTCCTACGAGCAGTACTTC	CASRRRTGISYEQYF
TRBD2	few	TRBV11-2	TRBJ2-1	TGTGCCAGCAGCTTTAGGAGCGGGAGGGCCTACAATGAGCAGTTCTTC	CASSFRSGRAYNEQFF
TRBD1	many	TRBV20-1	TRBJ2-1	TGCAGTCCTCAGCCGGGGACAGGGGCCGCCAATGAGCAGTTCTTC	CSPQPGTGAANEQFF
NA	many	TRBV2	TRBJ1-5	TGTGCCAGCCGACGGACAGTTAGCAATCAGCCCCAGCATTTT	CASRRTVSNQPQHF
TRBD2	NA	TRBV18	TRBJ2-3	TGTGCCAGCTCGGCCTATAGCGGGGTAGGTCCAGATACGCAGTATTTT	CASSAYSGVGPDTQYF
NA	few	TRBV3-1	TRBJ2-5	TGTGCCAGCAGCCAAGCGGCGGGGCTAGCAGGGGAGACCCAGTACTTC	CASSQAAGLAGETQYF
TRBD2	many	TRBV20-1	TRBJ2-4	TGCAGTGCTCGGGACTACCACATTCAGTACTTC	CSARDYHIQYF
TRBD2	many	TRBV20-1	TRBJ2-1	TGCAGTGCTGTTAGCGGGAGGACCTACAATGAGCAGTTCTTC	CSAVSGRTYNEQFF
TRBD1	NA	TRBV20-1	TRBJ1-1	TGCAGTGCTAGCTCACAGGGGGCGTGGATCACTGAAGCTTTCTTT	CSASSQGAWITEAFF
NA	many	TRBV28	TRBJ1-6	TGTGCCAGCGTCGTGTCGGGGGGGTGGAATTCACCCCTCCACTTT	CASVVSGGWNSPLHF
NA	NA	TRBV6-1	TRBJ2-7	TGTGCCAGCTCCTTAGAGTGGGGCCTCCGCGAGCAGTACTTC	CASSLEWGLREQYF
NA	NA	TRBV7-3	TRBJ2-7	TGTGCCAGTTCTCTGCGGGCTAGCTACGAGCAGTACTTC	CASSLRASYEQYF